The next 9 T cell receptor beta chains were all read from a single sample in a study of blood T cells in healthy people across ages. Sample-barcoded 5' priming and a J-beta primer mix drove a second PCR of roughly 6 to 12 cycles. TCRdb reprocessed the 5' RACE reads with MiXCR, giving one entry per CDR3 protein. Seen here are hundreds of thousands of distinct CDR3 sequences, 49% observed once, and the top ten hold about 32%. The source material was blood. The receptors here all came from a woman in her sixties in good health.

The chain is built from TRBV3-1 and TRBJ2-1; 9 bases fit TRBD2. The CDR3 runs to 15 residues. V was clipped by 4 bases and J by 9 bases; unmatched bases: 10. Germline loops: CDR1 LGHDT, CDR2 YNNKEL (reference sequence). The CDR3 region has the DNA TGTGCCAGCAGCCCTGCCGCGGGAGGGGGCACTGAGCAGTTCTTC. It encodes CASSPAAGGGTEQFF.

J is TRBJ1-2 and V is TRBV3-1; D is undetermined. The CDR3 runs 12 residues. V lost 2 bases, J lost 8 bases, and 9 bases lay in between. From germline, CDR1 is LGHDT and CDR2 YNNKEL (reference sequence). The chain's CDR3 is CASSQLGSGYTF. The CDR3 coding sequence is TGTGCCAGCAGCCAACTAGGGAGCGGCTACACCTTC. Full variable domain (rest looked up from reference TRBV3-1 and TRBJ1-2): DTAVSQTPKYLVTQMGNDKSIKCEQNLGHDTMYWYKQDSKKFLKIMFSYNNKELIINETVPNRFSPKSPDKAHLNLHINSLELGDSAVYFCASSQLGSGYTFGSGTRLTVV.

A remark on this clonotype: The junction does not match germline at one end; this may be a read error. This chain links TRBV6-2 or TRBV6-3 with TRBJ2-6, with D perhaps assigned TRBD1 or TRBD2 (5 bases each). CDR1 is MNHEY, CDR2 SVGEGT, per germline. The CDR3 has 17 amino acids. The CDR3 loop reads CASAGRDKLSGANVLTF. In DNA, the CDR3 is TGCGCCAGCGCGGGCAGGGATAAACTCTCTGGGGCCAACGTCCTGACTTTC.

The chain joins TRBV4-3 to TRBJ2-7; a weak D match, TRBD2 (5 bases). The germline V gene has CDR1 LGHNA and CDR2 YSLEER. V was shortened by 4 bases and J by 0 bases, with 19 bases between the two germline ends. The CDR3 covers 17 residues. This CDR3 reads CASSLYLTAASSYEQYF. CDR3 DNA: TGCGCCAGCAGCCTTTACCTCACAGCGGCCAGCTCCTACGAGCAGTACTTC.

Only a few counts were recorded for this clonotype. The chain employs TRBV28 and TRBJ1-2; no firm D call. Germline CDR1 is MDHEN and CDR2 is SYDVKM. CDR3 length: 13 amino acids. V lost 4 bases, J lost 8 bases, and 14 bases lay in between. In DNA form, the CDR3 reads TGTGCCAGCAGTTCCCCGGAGGCGGACGGCTACACCTTC. Amino acids: CASSSPEADGYTF.

This clonotype was found a few times. V gene TRBV20-1 combines with J gene TRBJ2-7; D unresolved. From germline, CDR1 is DFQATT and CDR2 SNEGSKA (reference sequence). CDR3 length: 13 residues. Trimming left V 7 bases short and J 0 bases short, with 13 bases between. As DNA, the CDR3 is TGCAGTGGCTTGAGCTGGAGCTCCTACGAGCAGTACTTC. Its protein product is CSGLSWSSYEQYF.

Remarks on this clonotype: Being one base from a much bigger clone, this may be a read error. CDR3 sequence: CASSLYGVAQFF. CDR3 nucleotides: TGTGCCAGCAGCCTTTACGGAGTCGCGCAGTTCTTC. The V and J genes are TRBV12-3 or TRBV12-4 and TRBJ2-1; D gene ambiguous. The ends were cut back, 6 bases at V and 12 bases at J, with 15 bases in the middle. The length of the CDR3 is 12 residues.

The V gene is TRBV25-1, the J gene TRBJ2-3, with 11 bases fitting TRBD2. The J segment lost 3 bases and the V segment lost 2 bases, leaving 4 bases of the junction unmatched. Germline-derived CDR1 and CDR2 are MGHDK and SYGVNS. This CDR3 region has 16 residues. DNA for the CDR3: TGTGCCAGCAGTGAACTCCTAGCGGGAGGTACAGATACGCAGTATTTT. It translates to CASSELLAGGTDTQYF.

The chain has TRBV4-2 and TRBJ2-7; 8 bases map to TRBD2. The germline V gene encodes CDR1 LGHNA and CDR2 YNFKEQ. J gave up 0 bases and V 2 bases, and 9 bases lay outside the gene matches. The CDR3 is 17 amino acids. DNA of the CDR3: TGTGCCAGCAGCCAACAAGCCGGGACTAGTGGCTCCTACGAGCAGTACTTC. Translation gives CASSQQAGTSGSYEQYF.